This T cell receptor beta chain was sequenced for a study of regulatory T cells in long-lasting Graves disease. The authors built TCR beta libraries using iRepertoire HTBI primers and Arm-PCR of CDR3 regions. TCRdb passed the multiplex PCR reads through MiXCR, listing each CDR3 protein once. The data show 530,000 or so distinct CDR3 sequences, approximately 15% seen once. This sample's time point: newly diagnosed GD, antithyroid drugs for less than 3 months. From PBMCs, RNA was extracted and then used to make the TCR library. Notes on the study in general: TRBV28, TRBJ1-2 and TRBJ2-5 were segments that persistent disease favored.

The CDR3 runs to 15 residues. Looked up from germline, CDR1 is SGHTA and CDR2 is FQGNSA. V lost 5 bases and J lost 0, with 11 bases in between. Concerning this clonotype: Its antigen is unidentified. A much larger clone lies one base from this, so it may be a read error.

These data were also reused for a study on T cells in Graves' hyperthyroidism and ophthalmopathy. That publication notes: Exclusion criteria comprised uncontrolled infection, other autoimmune disease, pregnancy or lactation. TCR CDR3 regions were first amplified by RT-PCR with HTBI primers.

This chain links TRBV7-2 with TRBJ1-3; the D is unclear. The specimen was peripheral blood mononuclear cells (PBMCs), collected at new diagnosis, from a patient treated with antithyroid drugs. The origin of this receptor is a man aged 25-40 years with Graves disease. CDR3 sequence (DNA): TGTGCCAGCAGCCCCCGGGCATACTCTGGAAACACCATATATTTT. It yields the protein CASSPRAYSGNTIYF. The full variable domain, completed using reference TRBV7-2 and TRBJ1-3, is GAGVSQSPSNKVTEKGKDVELRCDPISGHTALYWYRQSLGQGLEFLIYFQGNSAPDKSGLPSDRFSAERTGGSVSTLTIQRTQQEDSAVYLCASSPRAYSGNTIYFGEGSWLTVV.